This T cell receptor (beta chain) was recorded in a study of blood T cell repertoires in COVID-19. The V segment lost 5 bases and the J segment 6 bases; nucleotides outside the gene matches: 4. CDR1 and CDR2 from the germline V gene are SGHRS and YFSETQ. The CDR3 is 14 amino acids. Original processing methods: How many nucleated cells were present was estimated from reference gene primer amplification. Here immunoSEQ multiplex PCR was the method, and the copy in TCRdb shows in-frame clones only, minus some. The V and J calls and clone size come from that table; D and trimming were worked out from the DNA. The sample comprises roughly 160,000 clones, under 95% of which are singletons, and less than 2.5% rests with the top ten.

This sequence originates from a young man with acute or convalescent COVID-19. The sample was peripheral blood. The chain carries TRBV5-1 and TRBJ2-1; 11 nucleotides match TRBD2. The CDR3 reads CASRQGLAVNEQFF. The CDR3 DNA reads TGCGCCAGCAGACAGGGACTAGCGGTCAATGAGCAGTTCTTC. The variable domain in full, completed from reference TRBV5-1 and TRBJ2-1, reads KAGVTQTPRYLIKTRGQQVTLSCSPISGHRSVSWYQQTPGQGLQFLFEYFSETQRNKGNFPGRFSGRQFSNSRSEMNVSTLELGDSALYLCASRQGLAVNEQFFGPGTRLTVL.